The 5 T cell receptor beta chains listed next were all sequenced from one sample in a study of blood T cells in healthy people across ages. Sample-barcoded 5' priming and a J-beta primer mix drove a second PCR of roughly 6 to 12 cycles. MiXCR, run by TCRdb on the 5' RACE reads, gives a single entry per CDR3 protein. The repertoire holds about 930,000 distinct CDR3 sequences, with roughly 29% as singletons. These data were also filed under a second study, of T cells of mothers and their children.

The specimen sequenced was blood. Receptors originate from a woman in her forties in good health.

CDR3 loop: CAISGDRGWNEQYF. CDR3 nucleotide sequence: TGTGCCATCAGTGGGGACAGGGGTTGGAATGAGCAGTACTTC. This chain links TRBV10-3 with TRBJ2-7; 10 bases line up with TRBD1. This CDR3 is 14 amino acids long. Per germline, CDR1 ENHRY and CDR2 SYGVKD. V trimming: 4 bases; J trimming: 7 bases; junction bases outside the gene matches: 7.

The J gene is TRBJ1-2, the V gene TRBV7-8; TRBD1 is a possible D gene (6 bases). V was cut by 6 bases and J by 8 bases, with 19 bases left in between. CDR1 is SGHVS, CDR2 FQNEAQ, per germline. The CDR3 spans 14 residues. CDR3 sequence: CASSRNRQGSGYTF. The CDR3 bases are TGTGCCAGCAGTCGAAATCGTCAGGGGTCGGGCTACACCTTC.

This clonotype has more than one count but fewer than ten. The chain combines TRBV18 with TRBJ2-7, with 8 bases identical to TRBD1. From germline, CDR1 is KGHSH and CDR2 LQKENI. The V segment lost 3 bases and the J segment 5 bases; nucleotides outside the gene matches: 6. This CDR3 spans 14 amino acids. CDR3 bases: TGTGCCAGCTCACCGGGACAGGTCATCCACGAGCAGTACTTC. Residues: CASSPGQVIHEQYF.

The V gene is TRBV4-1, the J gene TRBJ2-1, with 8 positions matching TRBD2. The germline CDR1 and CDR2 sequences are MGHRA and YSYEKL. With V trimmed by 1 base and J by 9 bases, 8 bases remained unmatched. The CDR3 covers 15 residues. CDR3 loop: CASSQGVSGVSEQFF. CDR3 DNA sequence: TGCGCCAGCAGCCAAGGGGTTAGCGGGGTCAGTGAGCAGTTCTTC.

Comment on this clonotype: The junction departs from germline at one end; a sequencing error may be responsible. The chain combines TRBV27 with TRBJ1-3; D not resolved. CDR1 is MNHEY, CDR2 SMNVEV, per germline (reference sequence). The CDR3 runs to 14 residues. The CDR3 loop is CVSSKQVSGNTIYF. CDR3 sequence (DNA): TGTGTCAGCAGTAAGCAAGTCTCTGGAAACACCATATATTTT.